This is a list of T cell receptor beta chains from one sample in a study of shared clonotypes between healthy human individuals. The protocol was immunoSEQ multiplex PCR, while the TCRdb copy is restricted to in-frame clones and leaves out a portion. The profile shows nearly 1,000,000 clones, about three quarters of them singletons. The sequenced sample was memory CD4+ T cells sorted from blood. All receptors come from a man aged 18 to 29 in good health. Each CDR3 is given with its conserved first and last residue. The D gene is left open where the match is weak. Part of the rows lack a size; the others show once, few, many or a class for expanded clones.

CDR3 length	clone size	D gene	V gene	J gene	CDR3 DNA	CDR3 protein
14	few	TRBD1	TRBV2	TRBJ2-7	TGTGCCAGCATCCCGGGACAGGGGGCAGGGGAGCAGTACTTC	CASIPGQGAGEQYF
16	NA	TRBD1	TRBV30	TRBJ1-5	TGTGCCTGGAGTCGATCGACAGGGACGAGCAATCAGCCCCAGCATTTT	CAWSRSTGTSNQPQHF
12	once	NA	TRBV19	TRBJ2-5	TGTGCCAGTAGTGGAGTAGCAGAGACCCAGTACTTC	CASSGVAETQYF
15	NA	NA	TRBV6-6	TRBJ1-2	TGTGCCAGCACCGCAGACCGCGTAGCCTCCTATGGCTACACCTTC	CASTADRVASYGYTF
14	once	TRBD1	TRBV6-5	TRBJ1-5	TGTGCCAGCAGTATAGGGACAGAAAATCAGCCCCAGCATTTT	CASSIGTENQPQHF
15	NA	TRBD1	TRBV5-4	TRBJ1-3	TGTGCCAGCAGCCTCGACAGGGGCGCTGGAAACACCATATATTTT	CASSLDRGAGNTIYF
19	NA	NA	TRBV11-2	TRBJ1-5	TGTGCCAGCAGCTTAGGTACAGGGACGGGATCCGGGAGCAATCAGCCCCAGCATTTT	CASSLGTGTGSGSNQPQHF
15	NA	NA	TRBV28	TRBJ2-7	TGTGCCAGCAGTTTTGGCGGAACTAGCTCCTACGAGCAGTACTTC	CASSFGGTSSYEQYF
14	NA	NA	TRBV10-3	TRBJ1-6	TGTGCCATCAGTGGGGCTGAGTATAATTCACCCCTCCACTTT	CAISGAEYNSPLHF
15	NA	TRBD1	TRBV7-2	TRBJ1-5	TGTGCCAGCAGCCCACGGACAGGCGAGAATCAGCCCCAGCATTTT	CASSPRTGENQPQHF
13	NA	NA	TRBV28	TRBJ2-5	TGTGCCAGCAGTTCTTACAGTTTGGAGACCCAGTACTTC	CASSSYSLETQYF
20	many	NA	TRBV21-1	TRBJ1-2	TGTGCCAGCAGCACCCCCCTCCATGAGACAGGGGGGCCCTTAAGGGATGGCTACACCTTC	CASSTPLHETGGPLRDGYTF
14	NA	TRBD1	TRBV6-6	TRBJ2-1	TGTGCCAGCAGGGGGGGACAGGGAAGGAATGAGCAGTTCTTC	CASRGGQGRNEQFF
17	NA	TRBD2	TRBV4-2	TRBJ2-7	TGTGCCAGCAGCCAAGCGGCGGGACTAGCGTTGTCCTACGAGCAGTACTTC	CASSQAAGLALSYEQYF
13	NA	NA	TRBV2	TRBJ1-2	TGTGCCAGCAGCCCCGGGACAAGTTATGGCTACACCTTC	CASSPGTSYGYTF
13	NA	NA	TRBV30	TRBJ1-6	TGTGCCTGGACCCGTCTGGGGGGTTCACCCCTCCACTTT	CAWTRLGGSPLHF
13	NA	NA	TRBV18	TRBJ1-2	TGTGCCAGCTCACGCTCTCAACGGGAAGGCTACACCTTC	CASSRSQREGYTF
15	NA	TRBD1	TRBV10-3	TRBJ1-6	TGTGCCATCAACGGGACAGTCGGCATCAGGAGTCCCCTCCACTTT	CAINGTVGIRSPLHF
14	NA	NA	TRBV5-4	TRBJ1-1	TGTGCCAGCAGTTACCAGGGATCGAACACTGAAGCTTTCTTT	CASSYQGSNTEAFF
15	few	TRBD1	TRBV7-6	TRBJ1-6	TGTGCCAGCAGCCCTGGGACAGGTGGTGTCTCACCCCTCCACTTT	CASSPGTGGVSPLHF
11	NA	NA	TRBV28	TRBJ1-1	TGTGCCAGCACCACGAACACTGAAGCTTTCTTT	CASTTNTEAFF
14	once	NA	TRBV23-1	TRBJ1-1	TGCGCCAGCAGTCAAAGGACAGAGGGACCTGAAGCTTTCTTT	CASSQRTEGPEAFF
14	NA	TRBD1	TRBV29-1	TRBJ2-7	TGCAGCGTCCGACAACAGGGGAATGCCTACGAGCAGTACTTC	CSVRQQGNAYEQYF
12	NA	TRBD1	TRBV28	TRBJ1-1	TGTGCCAGCAGACCAGGGGGCACTGAAGCTTTCTTT	CASRPGGTEAFF
15	NA	NA	TRBV4-3	TRBJ2-5	TGCGCCAGCAGCCAACAGGGAACTGGCCAAGAGACCCAGTACTTC	CASSQQGTGQETQYF
15	NA	NA	TRBV9	TRBJ1-3	TGTGCCAGCAGCGTAAAGGCGAGCTCTGGAAACACCATATATTTT	CASSVKASSGNTIYF
16	NA	NA	TRBV6-1	TRBJ2-7	TGTGCCAGCAGTGGGCCCACGGCAGCCTATACCTACGAGCAGTACTTC	CASSGPTAAYTYEQYF
14	NA	NA	TRBV30	TRBJ1-6	TGTGCCTGGAGTGTGGCAGGAGCTAATTCACCCCTCCACTTT	CAWSVAGANSPLHF
15	NA	NA	TRBV28	TRBJ1-1	TGTGCCAGCAGTTTACGCGACAGCCCTGGTACTGAAGCTTTCTTT	CASSLRDSPGTEAFF
14	NA	TRBD1	TRBV27	TRBJ1-6	TGTGCCAGCAGTTTAAGACAGGGCGGGACACCCCTCCACTTT	CASSLRQGGTPLHF
15	NA	TRBD1	TRBV7-9	TRBJ1-4	TGTGCCAGCAGCCGCGGGACAGGGGGCGACGAAAAACTGTTTTTT	CASSRGTGGDEKLFF
15	NA	TRBD1	TRBV7-3	TRBJ1-2	TGTGCCAGCAGCCTTGGGACAGGGGGGTACTATGGCTACACCTTC	CASSLGTGGYYGYTF
14	NA	TRBD1	TRBV28	TRBJ2-7	TGTGCCAGCAGGAAACAGGGGGCGGGGTACGAGCAGTACTTC	CASRKQGAGYEQYF
17	NA	TRBD2	TRBV2	TRBJ2-7	TGTGCCAGCAGTGAATTGGCTAGCGGGAGTCCTTATCACGAGCAGTACTTC	CASSELASGSPYHEQYF
14	few	NA	TRBV7-9	TRBJ1-6	TGTGCCAGCAGCTTAGCGCTCAGGGATTCACCCCTCCACTTT	CASSLALRDSPLHF
13	NA	NA	TRBV6-1	TRBJ2-7	TGTGCCAGCGGCGCGTGGAGCTCCTACGAGCAGTACTTC	CASGAWSSYEQYF
14	NA	NA	TRBV5-4	TRBJ2-5	TGTGCCAGCAGCTTGGGGGGACCTCAAGAGACCCAGTACTTC	CASSLGGPQETQYF
14	NA	NA	TRBV9	TRBJ1-2	TGTGCCAGCAGCGTAGGAACGGCTAACTATGGCTACACCTTC	CASSVGTANYGYTF
15	NA	TRBD1	TRBV6-1	TRBJ2-7	TGTGCCAGCAGTGAAGCCGGGACAGCCTCCTACGAGCAGTACTTC	CASSEAGTASYEQYF
16	NA	NA	TRBV5-1	TRBJ2-7	TGCGCCAGCAGCTTGATCCGGGGCCTCCCCTCCTACGAGCAGTACTTC	CASSLIRGLPSYEQYF
15	few	NA	TRBV5-1	TRBJ2-2	TGCGCCAGCAGCTTGGGCAGGGGCAACACCGGGGAGCTGTTTTTT	CASSLGRGNTGELFF
16	NA	NA	TRBV5-1	TRBJ2-5	TGCGCCAGCAGCTCGGGATCCGGGCGGTACCAAGAGACCCAGTACTTC	CASSSGSGRYQETQYF
15	NA	TRBD1	TRBV18	TRBJ2-1	TGTGCCAGCTTGACCGGGACAGGGTCCTACAATGAGCAGTTCTTC	CASLTGTGSYNEQFF
17	NA	TRBD1	TRBV7-9	TRBJ1-5	TGTGCCAGCAGCCCAGGACAGGGGTTCTCCCTCAATCAGCCCCAGCATTTT	CASSPGQGFSLNQPQHF
12	NA	NA	TRBV5-6	TRBJ2-7	TGTGCCAGCAGCTTGTGGAGCACCGAGCAGTACTTC	CASSLWSTEQYF
12	few	NA	TRBV5-6	TRBJ1-2	TGTGCCAGCAGCTATTCATCGTATGGCTACACCTTC	CASSYSSYGYTF
14	few	NA	TRBV9	TRBJ2-2	TGTGCCAGCAGCGTCAACACTCAGTCCGGGGAGCTGTTTTTT	CASSVNTQSGELFF
14	few	NA	TRBV9	TRBJ1-4	TGTGCCAGCAGCGTCATGGGGACTAATGAAAAACTGTTTTTT	CASSVMGTNEKLFF
15	NA	NA	TRBV10-3	TRBJ1-2	TGTGCCATCAGTGGAACCGGGACGGTGAACTATGGCTACACCTTC	CAISGTGTVNYGYTF
13	NA	NA	TRBV7-9	TRBJ1-2	TGTGCCAGCAGCTTAAACTCCGGCGTTGCCTCTACCTTC	CASSLNSGVASTF
15	NA	NA	TRBV19	TRBJ2-7	TGTGCCAGTAGTATACTCCAGACTAGTCTCAGCGAGCAGTACTTC	CASSILQTSLSEQYF
14	NA	NA	TRBV2	TRBJ2-1	TGTGCCAGCAGTGAGTTGGGTTCCTACAATGAGCAGTTCTTC	CASSELGSYNEQFF
15	many	NA	TRBV5-1	TRBJ1-5	TGCGCCAGCAGCTTGGCTGGGGATAGCAATCAGCCCCAGCATTTT	CASSLAGDSNQPQHF
14	NA	TRBD1	TRBV6-6	TRBJ1-1	TGTGCCAGCAGTCCCGGGACAGGGAGATATGAAGCTTTCTTT	CASSPGTGRYEAFF
13	NA	NA	TRBV14	TRBJ2-5	TGTGCCAGCAGCCTACAGGGTTTCGGGACCCAGTACTTC	CASSLQGFGTQYF
15	NA	NA	TRBV5-1	TRBJ1-2	TGCGCCAGCAGCTTGGTACCAGGGATACTCGATGGCTACACCTTC	CASSLVPGILDGYTF
14	many	TRBD1	TRBV27	TRBJ1-1	TGTGCCAGCAGCGGAACAGGGGAGAAACCTGAAGCTTTCTTT	CASSGTGEKPEAFF
14	NA	TRBD2	TRBV7-9	TRBJ2-5	TGTGCCAGCATTCCGGCGGGGGGCTCAGAGACCCAGTACTTC	CASIPAGGSETQYF
13	once	TRBD2	TRBV11-2	TRBJ2-7	TGTGCCAGCAGCTTCGACGGGAGGAACGAGCAGTACTTC	CASSFDGRNEQYF
17	NA	NA	TRBV18	TRBJ1-1	TGTGCCAGCTCACCCTGGAGTGTTGAACAGGGTTCGCGGGGAGCTTTCTTT	CASSPWSVEQGSRGAFF